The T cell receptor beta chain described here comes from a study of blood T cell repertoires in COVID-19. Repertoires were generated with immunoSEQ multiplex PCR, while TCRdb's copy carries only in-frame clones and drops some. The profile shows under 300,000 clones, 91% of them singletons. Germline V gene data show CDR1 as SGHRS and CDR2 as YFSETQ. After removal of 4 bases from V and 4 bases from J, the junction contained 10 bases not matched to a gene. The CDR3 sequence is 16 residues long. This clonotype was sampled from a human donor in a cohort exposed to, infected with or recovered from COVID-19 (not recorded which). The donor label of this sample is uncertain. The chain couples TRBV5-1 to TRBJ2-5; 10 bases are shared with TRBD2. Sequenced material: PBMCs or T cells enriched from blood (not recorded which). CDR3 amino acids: CASSPAAAGGRETQYF. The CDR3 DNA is TGCGCCAGCAGCCCGGCGGCAGCGGGGGGGCGAGAGACCCAGTACTTC. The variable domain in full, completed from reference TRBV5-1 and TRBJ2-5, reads KAGVTQTPRYLIKTRGQQVTLSCSPISGHRSVSWYQQTPGQGLQFLFEYFSETQRNKGNFPGRFSGRQFSNSRSEMNVSTLELGDSALYLCASSPAAAGGRETQYFGPGTRLLVL.